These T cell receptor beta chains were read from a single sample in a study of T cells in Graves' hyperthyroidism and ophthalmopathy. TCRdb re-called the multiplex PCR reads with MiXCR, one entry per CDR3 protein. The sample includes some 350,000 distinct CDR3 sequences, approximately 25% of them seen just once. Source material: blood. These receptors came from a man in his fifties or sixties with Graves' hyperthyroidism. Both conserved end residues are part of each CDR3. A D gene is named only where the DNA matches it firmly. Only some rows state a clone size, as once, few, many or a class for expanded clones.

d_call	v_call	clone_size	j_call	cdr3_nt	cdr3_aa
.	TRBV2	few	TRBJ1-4	TGTGCCAGCATCGTGCGGGGAGAAAAACTGTTTTTT	CASIVRGEKLFF
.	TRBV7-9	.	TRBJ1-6	TGTGCCAGCAGCTTAGGGGGTTCACCCCTCCACTTT	CASSLGGSPLHF
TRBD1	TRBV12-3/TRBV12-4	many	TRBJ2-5	TGTGCCAGCAGTAGTACGACAGGGGGCTTACGTTCTGCCCAGTACTTC	CASSSTTGGLRSAQYF
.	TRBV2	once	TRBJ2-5	TGTGCCAGCAGTGCTAGCTGGAGCGAGACCCAGTACTTC	CASSASWSETQYF
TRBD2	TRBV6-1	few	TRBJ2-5	TGTGCCAGCGAAGAAAGCGGGAGAGGGGAGACCCAGTACTTC	CASEESGRGETQYF
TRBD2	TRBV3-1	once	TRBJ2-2	TGTGCCAGCAGCCACGAGGGACTAGCGGGGACCGGGGAGCTGTTTTTT	CASSHEGLAGTGELFF
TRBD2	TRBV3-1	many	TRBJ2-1	TGTGCCAGCTCCCGACTAGCCCTCTCCTACAATGAGCAGTTCTTC	CASSRLALSYNEQFF
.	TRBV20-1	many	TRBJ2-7	TGCAGTGCTAAGGACCGACGCACAAACTCCTACGAGCAGTACTTC	CSAKDRRTNSYEQYF
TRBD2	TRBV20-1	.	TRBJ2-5	TGCAGTGCTATCCTACTAGCGGGAGGCAAGACCCAGTACTTC	CSAILLAGGKTQYF
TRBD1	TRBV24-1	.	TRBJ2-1	TGTGCCACCGCAAACTCGGGACAGGGTTTTGGTGAGCAGTTCTTC	CATANSGQGFGEQFF
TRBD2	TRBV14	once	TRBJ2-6	TGTGCCAGCAGCCAAATCCTAGCGGGAATCTCTGGGGCCAACGTCCTGACTTTC	CASSQILAGISGANVLTF
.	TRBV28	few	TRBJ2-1	TGTGCCAGCAGTTTAACCGATGGTGTCTATCAGTTCTTC	CASSLTDGVYQFF
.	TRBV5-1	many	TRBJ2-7	TGCGCCAGCAGCTTGGATCTTCTCGAGGACGAGCAGTACTTC	CASSLDLLEDEQYF